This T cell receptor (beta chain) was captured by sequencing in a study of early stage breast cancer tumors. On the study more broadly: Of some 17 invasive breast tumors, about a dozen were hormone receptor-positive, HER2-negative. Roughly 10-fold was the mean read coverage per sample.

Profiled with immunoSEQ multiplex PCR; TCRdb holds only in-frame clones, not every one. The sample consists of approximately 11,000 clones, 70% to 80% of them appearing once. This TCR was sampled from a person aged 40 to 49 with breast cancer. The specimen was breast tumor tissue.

The CDR3 bases are TGTGCCACCAGCAGAGTTATAGCGCCTGGCTCCCTCCGCTCCTACGAGCAGTACTTC. Encoded protein: CATSRVIAPGSLRSYEQYF. The chain couples TRBV15 to TRBJ2-7; TRBD2 might be the D (5 bases). The V and J ends lost 1 base and 0 bases respectively, with 22 bases between them. The CDR3 runs 19 residues. Per germline, CDR1 LNHNV and CDR2 YYDKDF (reference sequence).